These T cell receptor beta chains were read from a single sample in a study of shared clonotypes between healthy human individuals. The method was immunoSEQ multiplex PCR; TCRdb's version includes in-frame clones alone and lacks a portion of them. Of over 400,000 clones listed, approximately 94% are singletons. Sequenced: naive CD4+ T cells sorted from blood. These receptors all stem from a woman aged 25 to 39 in good health. Both conserved end residues are part of each CDR3. The D gene is left open where the match is weak. Part of the rows lack a size; the others show once, few, many or a class for expanded clones.

d_call: TRBD2; v_call: TRBV9; clone_size: .; j_call: TRBJ2-7; cdr3_nt: TGTGCCAGCAGCGTAGGCCGGGAGGGCCGGTCCTACGAGCAGTACTTC; cdr3_aa: CASSVGREGRSYEQYF
d_call: .; v_call: TRBV30; clone_size: .; j_call: TRBJ2-1; cdr3_nt: TGTGCCTGGAGTGGCGACATCAGCTCCAATGAGCAGTTCTTC; cdr3_aa: CAWSGDISSNEQFF
d_call: .; v_call: TRBV10-2; clone_size: .; j_call: TRBJ2-1; cdr3_nt: TGCGCCAGCGGAGGGGCGGAGGACAATGAGCAGTTCTTC; cdr3_aa: CASGGAEDNEQFF
d_call: .; v_call: TRBV7-9; clone_size: .; j_call: TRBJ2-2; cdr3_nt: TGTGCCTCACGGGCGCCCTACCGGGCGGGGACGAACACCGGGGAGCTGTTTTTT; cdr3_aa: CASRAPYRAGTNTGELFF
d_call: TRBD1; v_call: TRBV7-8; clone_size: .; j_call: TRBJ2-7; cdr3_nt: TGTGCCAGCAGACCCCGAGGGGGCAGGGCTCTAGAGCAGTACTTC; cdr3_aa: CASRPRGGRALEQYF
d_call: .; v_call: TRBV28; clone_size: .; j_call: TRBJ1-3; cdr3_nt: TGTGCCAGCAGCACCCTGGGATCATGGGAGGCTGGAAACACCATATATTTT; cdr3_aa: CASSTLGSWEAGNTIYF
d_call: TRBD1; v_call: TRBV25-1; clone_size: once; j_call: TRBJ1-5; cdr3_nt: TGTGCCAGCGGCACAGGGGCCCATCAGCCCCAGCATTTT; cdr3_aa: CASGTGAHQPQHF
d_call: TRBD1; v_call: TRBV6-1; clone_size: .; j_call: TRBJ1-4; cdr3_nt: TGTGCCACCAAGTCAGGGGGTTATGAAAAACTGTTTTTT; cdr3_aa: CATKSGGYEKLFF
d_call: .; v_call: TRBV19; clone_size: .; j_call: TRBJ1-5; cdr3_nt: TGTGCCAGTAGACTGGATTCACTTTTACAGGGTTCAGGTCAGCCCCAGCATTTT; cdr3_aa: CASRLDSLLQGSGQPQHF
d_call: .; v_call: TRBV6-5; clone_size: .; j_call: TRBJ1-1; cdr3_nt: TGTGCCAGCAGTTATCTTGACAGGAACACTGAAGCTTTCTTT; cdr3_aa: CASSYLDRNTEAFF
d_call: TRBD2; v_call: TRBV5-1; clone_size: .; j_call: TRBJ2-2; cdr3_nt: TGCGCCAGCAGCCCTACGGGAGGGCCAGACACCGGGGAGCTGTTTTTT; cdr3_aa: CASSPTGGPDTGELFF
d_call: .; v_call: TRBV19; clone_size: .; j_call: TRBJ1-5; cdr3_nt: TGTGCCAGTAGTATCAGGGATAGCAATCAGCCCCAGCATTTT; cdr3_aa: CASSIRDSNQPQHF
d_call: TRBD1; v_call: TRBV11-2; clone_size: .; j_call: TRBJ2-7; cdr3_nt: TGTGCCAGCAGCATCTCCAGGGGGCGAACCTACGAGCAGTACTTC; cdr3_aa: CASSISRGRTYEQYF
d_call: .; v_call: TRBV2; clone_size: .; j_call: TRBJ1-4; cdr3_nt: TGTGCCAGCAGTCAAACCGGGACAACTAATGAAAAACTGTTTTTT; cdr3_aa: CASSQTGTTNEKLFF
d_call: .; v_call: TRBV5-1; clone_size: .; j_call: TRBJ2-5; cdr3_nt: TGCGCCAGCAGCCCTAGCATCCAGAACTGGGGTTTGGGGGAGACCCAGTACTTC; cdr3_aa: CASSPSIQNWGLGETQYF
d_call: .; v_call: TRBV7-9; clone_size: .; j_call: TRBJ1-2; cdr3_nt: TGTGCCAGCAGCTTAGCGGTATCCACCTTC; cdr3_aa: CASSLAVSTF